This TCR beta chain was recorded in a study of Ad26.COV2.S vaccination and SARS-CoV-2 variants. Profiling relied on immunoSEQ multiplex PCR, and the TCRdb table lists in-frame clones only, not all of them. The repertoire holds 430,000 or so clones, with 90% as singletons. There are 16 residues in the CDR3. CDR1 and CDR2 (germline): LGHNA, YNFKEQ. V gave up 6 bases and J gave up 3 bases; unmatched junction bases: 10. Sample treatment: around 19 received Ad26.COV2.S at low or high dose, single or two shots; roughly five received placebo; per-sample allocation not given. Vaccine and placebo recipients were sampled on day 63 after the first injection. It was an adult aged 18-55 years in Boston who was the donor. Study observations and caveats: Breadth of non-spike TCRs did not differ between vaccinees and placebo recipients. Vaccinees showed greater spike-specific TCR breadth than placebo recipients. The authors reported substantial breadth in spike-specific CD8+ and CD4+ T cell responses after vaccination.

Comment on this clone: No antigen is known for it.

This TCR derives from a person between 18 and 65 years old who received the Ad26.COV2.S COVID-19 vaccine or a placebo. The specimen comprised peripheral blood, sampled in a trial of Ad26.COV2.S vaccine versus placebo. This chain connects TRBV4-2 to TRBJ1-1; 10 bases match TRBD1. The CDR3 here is CASSREGQGLHTEAFF. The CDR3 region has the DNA TGTGCCAGCAGTCGCGAGGGACAGGGGTTGCACACTGAAGCTTTCTTT.